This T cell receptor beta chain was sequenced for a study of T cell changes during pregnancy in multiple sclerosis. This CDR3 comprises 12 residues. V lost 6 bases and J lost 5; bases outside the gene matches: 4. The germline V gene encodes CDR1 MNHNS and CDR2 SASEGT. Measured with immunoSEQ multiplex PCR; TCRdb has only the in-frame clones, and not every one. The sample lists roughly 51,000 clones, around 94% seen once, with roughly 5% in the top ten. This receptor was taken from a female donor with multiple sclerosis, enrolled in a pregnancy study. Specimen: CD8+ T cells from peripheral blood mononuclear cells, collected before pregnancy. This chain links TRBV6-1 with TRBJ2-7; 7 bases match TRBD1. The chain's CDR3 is CASSRTGDEQYF. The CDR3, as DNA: TGTGCCAGCAGCCGAACAGGGGACGAGCAGTACTTC.